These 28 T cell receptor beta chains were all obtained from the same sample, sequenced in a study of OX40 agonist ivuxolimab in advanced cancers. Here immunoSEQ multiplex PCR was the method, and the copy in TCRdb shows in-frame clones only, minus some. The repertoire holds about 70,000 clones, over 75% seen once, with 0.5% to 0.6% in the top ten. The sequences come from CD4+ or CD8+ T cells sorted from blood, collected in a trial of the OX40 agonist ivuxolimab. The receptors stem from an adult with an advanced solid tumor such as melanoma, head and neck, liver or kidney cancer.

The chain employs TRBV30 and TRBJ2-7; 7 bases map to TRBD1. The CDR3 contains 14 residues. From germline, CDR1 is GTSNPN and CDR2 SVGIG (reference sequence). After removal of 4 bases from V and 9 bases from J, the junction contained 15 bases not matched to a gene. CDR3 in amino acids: CAWNPPGQLWVQYF. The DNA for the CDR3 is TGTGCCTGGAACCCTCCGGGACAGCTCTGGGTGCAGTACTTC.

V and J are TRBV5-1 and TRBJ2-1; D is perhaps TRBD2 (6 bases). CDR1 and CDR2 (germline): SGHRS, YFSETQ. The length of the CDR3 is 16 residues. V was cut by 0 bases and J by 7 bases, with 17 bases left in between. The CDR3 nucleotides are TGCGCCAGCAGCTTGGTCGCGCGCGGAGGAGGGAATGAGCAGTTCTTC. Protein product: CASSLVARGGGNEQFF. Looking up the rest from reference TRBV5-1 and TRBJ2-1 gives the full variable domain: KAGVTQTPRYLIKTRGQQVTLSCSPISGHRSVSWYQQTPGQGLQFLFEYFSETQRNKGNFPGRFSGRQFSNSRSEMNVSTLELGDSALYLCASSLVARGGGNEQFFGPGTRLTVL.

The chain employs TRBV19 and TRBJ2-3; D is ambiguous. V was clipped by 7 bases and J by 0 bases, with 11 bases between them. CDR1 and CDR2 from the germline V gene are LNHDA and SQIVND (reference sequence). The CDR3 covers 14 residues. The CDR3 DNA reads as TGTGCCAGTAATAGGAATCCTAGCACAGATACGCAGTATTTT. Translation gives CASNRNPSTDTQYF. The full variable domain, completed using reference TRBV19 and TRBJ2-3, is DGGITQSPKYLFRKEGQNVTLSCEQNLNHDAMYWYRQDPGQGLRLIYYSQIVNDFQKGDIAEGYSVSREKKESFPLTVTSAQKNPTAFYLCASNRNPSTDTQYFGPGTRLTVL.

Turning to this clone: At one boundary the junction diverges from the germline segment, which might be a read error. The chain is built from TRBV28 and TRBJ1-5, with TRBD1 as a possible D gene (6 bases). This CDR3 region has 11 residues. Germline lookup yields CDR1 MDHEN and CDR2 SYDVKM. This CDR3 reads CLSGDHQPQHF. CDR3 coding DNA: TGCCTCTCAGGGGATCATCAGCCCCAGCATTTT. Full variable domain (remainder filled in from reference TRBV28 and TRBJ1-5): DVKVTQSSRYLVKRTGEKVFLECVQDMDHENMFWYRQDPGLGLRLIYFSYDVKMKEKGDIPEGYSVSREKKERFSLILESASTNQTSMYLCLSGDHQPQHFGDGTRLSIL.

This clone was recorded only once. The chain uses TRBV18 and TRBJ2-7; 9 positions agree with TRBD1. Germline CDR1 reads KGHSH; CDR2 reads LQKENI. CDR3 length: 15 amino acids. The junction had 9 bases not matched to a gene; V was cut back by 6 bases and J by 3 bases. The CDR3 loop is CASSQGQGDYYEQYF. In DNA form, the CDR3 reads TGTGCCAGCTCGCAGGGACAGGGAGACTACTACGAGCAGTACTTC.

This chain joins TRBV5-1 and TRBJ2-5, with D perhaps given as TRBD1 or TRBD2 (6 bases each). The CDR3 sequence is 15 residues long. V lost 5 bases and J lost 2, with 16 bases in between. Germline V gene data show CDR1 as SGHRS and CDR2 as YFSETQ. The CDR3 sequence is CASRLDRGGQETQYF. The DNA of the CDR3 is TGCGCCAGCAGGCTAGACCGAGGGGGGCAAGAGACCCAGTACTTC.

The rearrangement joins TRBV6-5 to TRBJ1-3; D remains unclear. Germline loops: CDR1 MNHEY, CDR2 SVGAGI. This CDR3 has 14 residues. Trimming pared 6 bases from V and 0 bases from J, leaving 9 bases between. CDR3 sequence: CASSRLRSGNTIYF. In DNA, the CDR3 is TGTGCCAGCAGCCGGTTGCGCTCTGGAAACACCATATATTTT.

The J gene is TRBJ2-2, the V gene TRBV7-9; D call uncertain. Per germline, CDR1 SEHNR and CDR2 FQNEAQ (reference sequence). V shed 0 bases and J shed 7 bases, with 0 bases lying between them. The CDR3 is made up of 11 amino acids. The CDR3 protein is CASSLAGELFF. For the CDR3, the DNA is TGTGCCAGCAGCTTAGCCGGGGAGCTGTTTTTT.

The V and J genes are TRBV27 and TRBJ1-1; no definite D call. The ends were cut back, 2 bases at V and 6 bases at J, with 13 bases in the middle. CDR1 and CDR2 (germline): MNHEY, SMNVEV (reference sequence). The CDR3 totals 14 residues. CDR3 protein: CASSLRIPSAEAFF. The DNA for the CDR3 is TGTGCCAGCAGTTTAAGGATCCCATCTGCTGAAGCTTTCTTT.

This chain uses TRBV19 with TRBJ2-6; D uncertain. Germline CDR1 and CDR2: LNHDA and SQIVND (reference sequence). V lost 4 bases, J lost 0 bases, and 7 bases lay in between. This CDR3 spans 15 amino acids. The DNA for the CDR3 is TGTGCCAGTAGTACCCGGTCCTCTGGGGCCAACGTCCTGACTTTC. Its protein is CASSTRSSGANVLTF.

CDR3 protein: CASNSGQTNTGELFF. CDR3 DNA: TGCGCCAGCAACTCCGGACAGACGAACACCGGGGAGCTGTTTTTT. The chain recombines TRBV5-1 with TRBJ2-2; a weak D match, TRBD1 (6 bases). The V gene lost 6 bases and the J gene lost 0 bases, with 12 bases spanning the gap. Germline CDR1 SGHRS, CDR2 YFSETQ. The CDR3 is made up of 15 amino acids.

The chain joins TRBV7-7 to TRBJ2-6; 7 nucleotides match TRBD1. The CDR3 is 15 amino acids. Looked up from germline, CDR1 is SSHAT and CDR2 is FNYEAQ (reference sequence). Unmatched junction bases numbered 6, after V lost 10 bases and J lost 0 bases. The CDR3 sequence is CATRGKDSGANVLTF. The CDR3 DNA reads TGTGCCACCAGGGGGAAAGACTCTGGGGCCAACGTCCTGACTTTC.

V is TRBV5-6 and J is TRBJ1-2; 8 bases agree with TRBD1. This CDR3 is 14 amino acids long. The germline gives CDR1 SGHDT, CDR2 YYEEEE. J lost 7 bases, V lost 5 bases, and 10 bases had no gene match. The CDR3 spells CASSRRQGSGGYTF. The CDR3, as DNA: TGTGCCAGCAGTCGAAGACAGGGGTCAGGTGGCTACACCTTC. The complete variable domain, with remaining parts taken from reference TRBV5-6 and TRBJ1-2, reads DAGVTQSPTHLIKTRGQQVTLRCSPKSGHDTVSWYQQALGQGPQFIFQYYEEEERQRGNFPDRFSGHQFPNYSSELNVNALLLGDSALYLCASSRRQGSGGYTFGSGTRLTVV.

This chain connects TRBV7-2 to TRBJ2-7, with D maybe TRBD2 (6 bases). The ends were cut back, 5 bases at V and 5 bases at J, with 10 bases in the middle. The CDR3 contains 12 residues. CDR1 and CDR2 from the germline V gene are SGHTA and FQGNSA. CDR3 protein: CASSGTVNEQYF. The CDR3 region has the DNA TGTGCCAGCAGCGGGACTGTGAACGAGCAGTACTTC.

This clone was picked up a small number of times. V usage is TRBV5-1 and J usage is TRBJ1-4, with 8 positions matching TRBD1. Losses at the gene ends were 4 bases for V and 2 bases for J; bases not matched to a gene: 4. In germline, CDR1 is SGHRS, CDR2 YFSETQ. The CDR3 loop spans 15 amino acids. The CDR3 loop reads CASSLYRGTNEKLFF. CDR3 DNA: TGCGCCAGCAGCCTCTACAGGGGGACTAATGAAAAACTGTTTTTT.

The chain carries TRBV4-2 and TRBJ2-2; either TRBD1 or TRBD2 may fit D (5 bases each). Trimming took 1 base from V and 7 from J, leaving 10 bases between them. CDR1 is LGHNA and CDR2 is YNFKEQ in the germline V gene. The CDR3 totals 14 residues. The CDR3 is CASSQGRDRGELFF. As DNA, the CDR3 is TGTGCCAGCAGCCAAGGTCGGGACCGCGGGGAGCTGTTTTTT.

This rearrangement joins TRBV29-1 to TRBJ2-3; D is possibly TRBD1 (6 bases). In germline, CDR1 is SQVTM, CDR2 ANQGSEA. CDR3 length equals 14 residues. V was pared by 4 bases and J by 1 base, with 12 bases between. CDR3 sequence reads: CSVARGHRTDTQYF. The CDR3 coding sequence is TGCAGCGTTGCAAGGGGACACCGCACAGATACGCAGTATTTT.

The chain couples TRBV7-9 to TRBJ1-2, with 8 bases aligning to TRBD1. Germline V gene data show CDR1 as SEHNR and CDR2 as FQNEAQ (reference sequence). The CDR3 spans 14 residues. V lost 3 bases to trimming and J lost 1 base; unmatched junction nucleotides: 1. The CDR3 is CASSLDRVNYGYTF. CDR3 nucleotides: TGTGCCAGCAGCTTGGACAGGGTTAACTATGGCTACACCTTC.

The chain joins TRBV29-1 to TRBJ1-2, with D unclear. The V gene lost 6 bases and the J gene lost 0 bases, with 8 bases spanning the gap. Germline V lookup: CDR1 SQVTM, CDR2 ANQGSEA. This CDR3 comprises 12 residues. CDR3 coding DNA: TGCAGCGTCGACAAGGCTAACTATGGCTACACCTTC. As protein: CSVDKANYGYTF.

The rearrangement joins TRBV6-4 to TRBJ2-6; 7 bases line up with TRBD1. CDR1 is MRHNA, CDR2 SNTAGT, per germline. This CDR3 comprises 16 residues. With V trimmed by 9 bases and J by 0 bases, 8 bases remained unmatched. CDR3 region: CARPPGQSSGANVLTF. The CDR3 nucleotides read TGTGCCAGGCCTCCGGGACAGTCCTCTGGGGCCAACGTCCTGACTTTC.

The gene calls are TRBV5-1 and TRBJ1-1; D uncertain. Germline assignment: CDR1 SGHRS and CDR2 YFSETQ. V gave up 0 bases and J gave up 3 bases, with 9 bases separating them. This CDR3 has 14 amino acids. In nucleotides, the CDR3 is TGCGCCAGCAGCTTGGACATGGATTACACTGAAGCTTTCTTT. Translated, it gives CASSLDMDYTEAFF.

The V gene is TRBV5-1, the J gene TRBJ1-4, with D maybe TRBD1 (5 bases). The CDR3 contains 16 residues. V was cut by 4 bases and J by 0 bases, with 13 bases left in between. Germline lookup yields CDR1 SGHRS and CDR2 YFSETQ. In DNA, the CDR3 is TGCGCCAGCAGCCCAACCGGGGGACCAACTAATGAAAAACTGTTTTTT. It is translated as CASSPTGGPTNEKLFF.

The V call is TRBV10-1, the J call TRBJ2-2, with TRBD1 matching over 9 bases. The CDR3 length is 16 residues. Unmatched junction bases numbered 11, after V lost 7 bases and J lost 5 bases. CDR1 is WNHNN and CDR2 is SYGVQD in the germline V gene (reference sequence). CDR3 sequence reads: CASKDPGQGRTGELFF. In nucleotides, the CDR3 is TGCGCCAGCAAGGACCCCGGACAGGGGAGGACCGGGGAGCTGTTTTTT.

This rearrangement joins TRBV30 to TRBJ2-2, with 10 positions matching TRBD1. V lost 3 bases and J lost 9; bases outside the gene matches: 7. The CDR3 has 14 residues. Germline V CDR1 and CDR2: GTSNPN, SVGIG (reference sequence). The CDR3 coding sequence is TGTGCCTGGAGAGGGACAGGGGTTCCCCGGGAGCTGTTTTTT. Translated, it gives CAWRGTGVPRELFF.

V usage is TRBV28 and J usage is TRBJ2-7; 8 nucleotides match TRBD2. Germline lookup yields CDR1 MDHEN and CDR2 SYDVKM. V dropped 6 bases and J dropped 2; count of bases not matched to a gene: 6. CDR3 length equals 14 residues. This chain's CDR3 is CASSRGGPTYEQYF. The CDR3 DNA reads TGTGCCAGCAGCCGCGGGGGGCCCACCTACGAGCAGTACTTC.

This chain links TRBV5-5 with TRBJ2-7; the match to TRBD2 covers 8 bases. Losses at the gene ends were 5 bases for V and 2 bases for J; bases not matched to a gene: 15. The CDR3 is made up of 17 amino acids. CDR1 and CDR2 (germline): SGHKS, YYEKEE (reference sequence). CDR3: CASRMAGGGSRAYEQYF. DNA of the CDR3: TGTGCCAGCAGGATGGCGGGGGGCGGATCACGAGCCTACGAGCAGTACTTC. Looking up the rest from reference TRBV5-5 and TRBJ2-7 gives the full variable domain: DAGVTQSPTHLIKTRGQQVTLRCSPISGHKSVSWYQQVLGQGPQFIFQYYEKEERGRGNFPDRFSARQFPNYSSELNVNALLLGDSALYLCASRMAGGGSRAYEQYFGPGTRLTVT.

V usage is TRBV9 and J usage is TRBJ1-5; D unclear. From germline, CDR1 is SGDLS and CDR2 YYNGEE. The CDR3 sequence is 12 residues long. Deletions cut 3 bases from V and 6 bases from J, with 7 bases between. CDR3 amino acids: CASSAPGQPQHF. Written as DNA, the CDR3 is TGTGCCAGCAGCGCCCCTGGTCAGCCCCAGCATTTT.

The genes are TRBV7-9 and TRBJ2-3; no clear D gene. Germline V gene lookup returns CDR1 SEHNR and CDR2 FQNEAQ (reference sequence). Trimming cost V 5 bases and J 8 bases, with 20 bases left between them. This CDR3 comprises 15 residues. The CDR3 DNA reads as TGTGCCAGCAGCCCCCAACTCCTATATGTTGGTACGCAGTATTTT. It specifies CASSPQLLYVGTQYF.